This T cell receptor beta chain appears in the sequencing data of a study of T cells in tumors after PD-1 blockade. TCRdb keeps only in-frame clones here, not all; method: immunoSEQ multiplex PCR. This sample has approximately 50,000 clones; around 80% occur once, and the top ten carry approximately 8.3%. The CDR3 is 14 residues long. V lost 3 bases and J lost 1, with 8 bases in between. From germline, CDR1 is MGHRA and CDR2 YSYEKL. This sequence joins TRBV4-1 and TRBJ2-3; weak D call: TRBD2 (6 bases). The material was PBMCs, obtained before anti-PD-1 therapy. This TCR was recovered from a human donor with advanced basal cell or squamous cell carcinoma (not recorded which). In nucleotides, the CDR3 is TGCGCCAGCAGCCATCCTAGCGGCACAGATACGCAGTATTTT. Translation: CASSHPSGTDTQYF.